This T cell receptor beta chain was sequenced for a study of regulatory T cells in long-lasting Graves disease. Study outcomes and limitations: Less diverse TCR repertoires were seen in persistent Graves' patients than in newly diagnosed ones. Having few samples may have compromised the accuracy. It was in persistent disease that TRBV28, TRBJ1-2 and TRBJ2-5 were favored.

Libraries of TCR beta came from iRepertoire HTBI primers plus Arm-PCR of CDR3 regions. MiXCR was run by TCRdb on the multiplex PCR reads, yielding one entry per CDR3 protein. The sample includes roughly 430,000 distinct CDR3 sequences, 21% of them seen just once. As to time point: persistent/refractory GD, antithyroid drugs over 5 years with positive TRAb. Preparation of the TCR library used RNA extracted from PBMCs. The ends were cut back, 5 bases at V and 0 bases at J, with 19 bases in the middle. The CDR3 covers 17 residues. Germline CDR1 LGHNT, CDR2 FRNRAP. In this sample, this clonotype turned up many times. Antigen specificity is unknown.

V is TRBV12-5 and J is TRBJ2-5, with D perhaps matching TRBD1 (5 bases). The TCR comes from a female donor with Graves disease. The sequencing here drew on peripheral blood mononuclear cells (PBMCs), taken when the disease was refractory, from a patient treated with antithyroid drugs. CDR3 loop: CASGPWLSWTNQETQYF. In DNA, the CDR3 is TGTGCTAGTGGTCCTTGGTTGTCGTGGACAAACCAAGAGACCCAGTACTTC.